The next 17 T cell receptor beta chains were all read from a single sample in a study of T cell responses to AZD1222 COVID-19 vaccine. The assay was immunoSEQ multiplex PCR, and TCRdb's table has in-frame clones only and misses some. This table has nearly 110,000 clones, around nine tenths appearing once. The sample consisted of peripheral blood, taken on day 0 of AZD1222 vaccination. These receptors originate from an adult in good health.

This clone is a singleton in its sample. The chain links TRBV10-1 to TRBJ1-1, with D maybe TRBD1 (5 bases). Between the trimmed V and J ends, which lost 0 bases and 1 base, there was a span of 9 bases. Germline V gives CDR1 WNHNN, CDR2 SYGVQD (reference sequence). This CDR3 contains 15 residues. Here the CDR3 reads CASSESLTANTEAFF. CDR3 DNA: TGCGCCAGCAGTGAGTCGTTGACAGCGAACACTGAAGCTTTCTTT.

This clone has a single count. The CDR3 coding sequence is TGTGCCAGTAGTTCACAGCCCCAGCATTTT. Protein: CASSSQPQHF. The chain recombines TRBV19 with TRBJ1-5; D remains ambiguous. CDR3 length equals 10 residues. Trimming shortened V by 5 bases and J by 7 bases, and 3 bases separated the two germline ends. Looked up from germline, CDR1 is LNHDA and CDR2 is SQIVND (reference sequence).

The chain joins TRBV7-9 to TRBJ1-2, with D possibly TRBD1 on 5 matching bases. In germline, CDR1 is SEHNR, CDR2 FQNEAQ (reference sequence). With 4 bases removed from V and 7 bases from J, the gap between germline ends came to 13 bases. The CDR3 extends over 13 amino acids. The CDR3 is CASSYGEQGGYTF. The CDR3 region has the DNA TGTGCCAGCAGCTATGGGGAGCAGGGTGGCTACACCTTC.

In nucleotides, the CDR3 is TGTGCCAGCAGCTTAAGGCAGGGACATGGCTACACCTTC. Translating it yields CASSLRQGHGYTF. The gene calls are TRBV7-6 and TRBJ1-2; maybe TRBD1 (5 bases). Germline CDR1 and CDR2: SGHVS and FNYEAQ. Trimming shortened V by 2 bases and J by 6 bases, and 10 bases separated the two germline ends. The length of the CDR3 is 13 residues.

The chain recombines TRBV20-1 with TRBJ1-1; unclear D gene. V lost 6 bases and J 4 bases, leaving 18 bases between the germline ends. The CDR3 extends over 14 amino acids. Germline lookup yields CDR1 DFQATT and CDR2 SNEGSKA (reference sequence). The CDR3 loop is CSASNFGRVTEAFF. The CDR3 DNA sequence: TGCAGTGCCAGTAATTTCGGGCGTGTCACTGAAGCTTTCTTT.

The genes are TRBV27 and TRBJ2-7; 10 bases agree with TRBD2. CDR3 length: 16 residues. Germline V gene lookup returns CDR1 MNHEY and CDR2 SMNVEV (reference sequence). Unmatched junction bases numbered 13, after V lost 5 bases and J lost 6 bases. Here the CDR3 DNA reads TGTGCCAGCAGTCCCACTGCCCCTAGCGGGGGCGGCGAGCAGTACTTC. It is translated as CASSPTAPSGGGEQYF.

The chain couples TRBV6-2 or TRBV6-3 to TRBJ1-1, with D maybe TRBD1 (5 bases). Germline assignment: CDR1 MNHEY and CDR2 SVGEGT. V was clipped by 2 bases and J by 10 bases, with 11 bases between them. This CDR3 is 12 amino acids long. The CDR3 DNA sequence: TGTGCCAGCAGTTACGCAGGGAGCGGAGCTTTCTTT. As protein: CASSYAGSGAFF.

This clone was recorded a few times. The chain has TRBV2 and TRBJ2-1, with TRBD2 matching 7 bases. The V gene end was trimmed by 8 bases and the J gene end by 2 bases; junction bases not matched to a gene: 12. The germline V gene encodes CDR1 SNHLY and CDR2 FYNNEI. This CDR3 is 16 amino acids long. The CDR3 sequence is CASGSPQGLPYNEQFF. CDR3 nucleotide sequence: TGTGCCAGCGGAAGCCCCCAGGGACTACCCTACAATGAGCAGTTCTTC. Full variable domain (remainder filled in from reference TRBV2 and TRBJ2-1): EPEVTQTPSHQVTQMGQEVILRCVPISNHLYFYWYRQILGQKVEFLVSFYNNEISEKSEIFDDQFSVERPDGSNFTLKIRSTKLEDSAMYFCASGSPQGLPYNEQFFGPGTRLTVL.

The CDR3 sequence: CASSIRQGEYNEQFF. The CDR3 DNA reads TGTGCCAGTAGTATTAGACAGGGGGAGTACAATGAGCAGTTCTTC. This rearrangement joins TRBV19 to TRBJ2-1; TRBD1 agrees at 9 bases. In germline, CDR1 is LNHDA, CDR2 SQIVND (reference sequence). After removal of 3 bases from V and 4 bases from J, the junction contained 4 bases not matched to a gene. The CDR3 contains 15 residues. Using reference TRBV19 and TRBJ2-1 for the parts outside the CDR3, the full variable domain is DGGITQSPKYLFRKEGQNVTLSCEQNLNHDAMYWYRQDPGQGLRLIYYSQIVNDFQKGDIAEGYSVSREKKESFPLTVTSAQKNPTAFYLCASSIRQGEYNEQFFGPGTRLTVL.

The CDR3: CASRTDSNQPQHF. In DNA, the CDR3 is TGTGCCAGCAGAACAGATAGCAATCAGCCCCAGCATTTT. The rearrangement links TRBV6-6 to TRBJ1-5; D is unclear. This CDR3 has 13 residues. Germline V gene data show CDR1 as MNHNY and CDR2 as SVGAGI (reference sequence). The germline V and J ends were trimmed by 6 bases and 0 bases, with 6 bases remaining between them.

This clone was observed a handful of times. The chain combines TRBV7-2 with TRBJ1-4, with TRBD1 identical over 7 bases. V gave up 0 bases and J gave up 5 bases; unmatched junction bases: 3. This CDR3 comprises 15 residues. The V gene's germline CDR1 is SGHTA and CDR2 FQGNSA. This CDR3 is CASSLAGGRNEKLFF. CDR3 DNA: TGTGCCAGCAGCTTAGCAGGGGGCCGGAATGAAAAACTGTTTTTT. The variable domain in full, completed from reference TRBV7-2 and TRBJ1-4, reads GAGVSQSPSNKVTEKGKDVELRCDPISGHTALYWYRQSLGQGLEFLIYFQGNSAPDKSGLPSDRFSAERTGGSVSTLTIQRTQQEDSAVYLCASSLAGGRNEKLFFGSGTQLSVL.

The genes are TRBV7-9 and TRBJ2-2; D is unresolved. Germline V gene data show CDR1 as SEHNR and CDR2 as FQNEAQ (reference sequence). The CDR3 consists of 12 residues. V lost 2 bases, J lost 6 bases, and 4 bases lay in between. DNA for the CDR3: TGTGCCAGCAGCTTATGGGCCGGGGAGCTGTTTTTT. Its protein is CASSLWAGELFF.

V is TRBV27 and J is TRBJ1-2; 9 bases fit TRBD1. CDR1 MNHEY and CDR2 SMNVEV come from the germline V gene (reference sequence). The CDR3 runs to 13 residues. With 5 bases clipped from V and 8 bases from J, the junction kept 6 bases outside the gene matches. The CDR3 region is CASSLQGAQGYTF. In nucleotides, the CDR3 is TGTGCCAGCAGTCTACAGGGGGCTCAGGGCTACACCTTC.

The chain links TRBV7-8 to TRBJ2-1; tentatively, D is TRBD1 (5 bases). Germline CDR1 is SGHVS and CDR2 is FQNEAQ. The CDR3 has 13 residues. Trimming shortened V by 5 bases and J by 6 bases, and 11 bases separated the two germline ends. Here the CDR3 reads CASSNHRTNEQFF. In nucleotides, the CDR3 is TGTGCCAGCAGCAACCACAGGACCAATGAGCAGTTCTTC.

This clone was detected a few times. The V call is TRBV18, the J call TRBJ1-1, with D hard to call. There are 12 residues in the CDR3. CDR1 KGHSH and CDR2 LQKENI come from the germline V gene. The germline V and J ends were trimmed by 6 bases and 1 base, with 6 bases remaining between them. CDR3 sequence (DNA): TGTGCCAGCTCGGGAGGGAACACTGAAGCTTTCTTT. The encoded protein is CASSGGNTEAFF.

This clone has more than one count but fewer than ten. The chain carries TRBV7-6 and TRBJ1-4; D uncertain. Germline CDR1 reads SGHVS; CDR2 reads FNYEAQ. Trimming left V 1 base short and J 1 base short, with 7 bases between. The CDR3 runs 15 residues. The CDR3 region has the DNA TGTGCCAGCAGCTTAGGGACTATAACTAATGAAAAACTGTTTTTT. It is translated as CASSLGTITNEKLFF.

The rearrangement links TRBV28 to TRBJ1-5; maybe TRBD1 (6 bases). Germline CDR1 is MDHEN and CDR2 is SYDVKM. V shed 5 bases and J shed 0 bases, with 17 bases lying between them. The CDR3 is made up of 17 amino acids. The CDR3 protein is CASSPGTRLLSNQPQHF. The CDR3 coding sequence is TGTGCCAGCAGTCCCGGGACAAGGTTACTTAGCAATCAGCCCCAGCATTTT. Looking up the rest from reference TRBV28 and TRBJ1-5 gives the full variable domain: DVKVTQSSRYLVKRTGEKVFLECVQDMDHENMFWYRQDPGLGLRLIYFSYDVKMKEKGDIPEGYSVSREKKERFSLILESASTNQTSMYLCASSPGTRLLSNQPQHFGDGTRLSIL.